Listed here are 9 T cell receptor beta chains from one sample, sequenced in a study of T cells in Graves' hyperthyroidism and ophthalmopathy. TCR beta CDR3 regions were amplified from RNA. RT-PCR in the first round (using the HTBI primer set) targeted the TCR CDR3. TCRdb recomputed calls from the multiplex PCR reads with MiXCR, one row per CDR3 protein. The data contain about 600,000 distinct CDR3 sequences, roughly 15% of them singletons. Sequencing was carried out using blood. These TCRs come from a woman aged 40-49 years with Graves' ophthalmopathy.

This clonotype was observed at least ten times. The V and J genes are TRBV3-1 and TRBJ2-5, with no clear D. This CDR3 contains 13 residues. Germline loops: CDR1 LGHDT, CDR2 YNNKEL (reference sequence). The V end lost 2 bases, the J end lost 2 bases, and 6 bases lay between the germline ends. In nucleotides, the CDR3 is TGTGCCAGCAGCCAAAACCGGCAAGAGACCCAGTACTTC. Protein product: CASSQNRQETQYF.

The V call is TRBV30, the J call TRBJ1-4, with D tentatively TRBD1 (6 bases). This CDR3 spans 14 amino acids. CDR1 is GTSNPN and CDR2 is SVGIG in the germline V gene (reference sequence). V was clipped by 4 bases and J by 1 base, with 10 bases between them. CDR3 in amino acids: CAWTQTGTNEKLFF. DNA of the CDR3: TGTGCCTGGACCCAGACAGGAACTAATGAAAAACTGTTTTTT.

The CDR3 nucleotides read TGTGCCAGCAGTGAACTCGGGGCCGGGGAGCAGTTCTTC. It is translated as CASSELGAGEQFF. J is TRBJ2-1 and V is TRBV6-1; D possibly uses TRBD1 or TRBD2 (5 bases each). Germline CDR1 and CDR2: MNHNS and SASEGT. V gave up 2 bases and J gave up 10 bases, with 12 bases separating them. The CDR3 consists of 13 residues.

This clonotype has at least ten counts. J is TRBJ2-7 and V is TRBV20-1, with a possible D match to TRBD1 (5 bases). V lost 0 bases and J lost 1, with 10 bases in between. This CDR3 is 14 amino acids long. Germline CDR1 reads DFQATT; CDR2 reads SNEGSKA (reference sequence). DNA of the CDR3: TGCAGTGCTAGAGATGCGGCAGGGTCCTACGAGCAGTACTTC. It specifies CSARDAAGSYEQYF.

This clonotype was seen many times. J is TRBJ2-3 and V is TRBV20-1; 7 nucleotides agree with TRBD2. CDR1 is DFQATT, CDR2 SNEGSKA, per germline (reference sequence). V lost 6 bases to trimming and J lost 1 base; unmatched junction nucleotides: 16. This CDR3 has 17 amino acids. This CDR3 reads CSANVNPSGLRTDTQYF. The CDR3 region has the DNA TGCAGTGCCAACGTCAACCCTAGCGGATTACGCACAGATACGCAGTATTTT.

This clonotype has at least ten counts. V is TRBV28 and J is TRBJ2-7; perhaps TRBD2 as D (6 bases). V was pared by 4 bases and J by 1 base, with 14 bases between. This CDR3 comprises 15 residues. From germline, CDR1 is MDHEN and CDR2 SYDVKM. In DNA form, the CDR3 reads TGTGCCAGCAGTTCCCCCCGGGGGTCATCCTACGAGCAGTACTTC. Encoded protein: CASSSPRGSSYEQYF.

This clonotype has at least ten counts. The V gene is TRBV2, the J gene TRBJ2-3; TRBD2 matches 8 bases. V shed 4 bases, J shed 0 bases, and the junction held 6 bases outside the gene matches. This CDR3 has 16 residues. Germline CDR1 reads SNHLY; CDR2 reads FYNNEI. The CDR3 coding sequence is TGTGCCAGCAGTGGGCTAGCGGGTACTAGCACAGATACGCAGTATTTT. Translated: CASSGLAGTSTDTQYF.

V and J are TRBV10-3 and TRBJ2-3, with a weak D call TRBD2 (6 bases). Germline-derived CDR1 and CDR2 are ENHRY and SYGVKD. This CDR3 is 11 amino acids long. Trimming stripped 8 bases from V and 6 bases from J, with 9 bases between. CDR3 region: CAISLADTQYF. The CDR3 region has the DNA TGTGCCATCTCACTAGCTGATACGCAGTATTTT.

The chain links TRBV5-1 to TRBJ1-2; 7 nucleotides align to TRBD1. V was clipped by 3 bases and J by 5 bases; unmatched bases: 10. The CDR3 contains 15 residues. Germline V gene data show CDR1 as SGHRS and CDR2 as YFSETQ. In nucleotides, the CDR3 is TGCGCCAGCAGCTCCGGGACAGCTACTAGTTATGGCTACACCTTC. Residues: CASSSGTATSYGYTF.